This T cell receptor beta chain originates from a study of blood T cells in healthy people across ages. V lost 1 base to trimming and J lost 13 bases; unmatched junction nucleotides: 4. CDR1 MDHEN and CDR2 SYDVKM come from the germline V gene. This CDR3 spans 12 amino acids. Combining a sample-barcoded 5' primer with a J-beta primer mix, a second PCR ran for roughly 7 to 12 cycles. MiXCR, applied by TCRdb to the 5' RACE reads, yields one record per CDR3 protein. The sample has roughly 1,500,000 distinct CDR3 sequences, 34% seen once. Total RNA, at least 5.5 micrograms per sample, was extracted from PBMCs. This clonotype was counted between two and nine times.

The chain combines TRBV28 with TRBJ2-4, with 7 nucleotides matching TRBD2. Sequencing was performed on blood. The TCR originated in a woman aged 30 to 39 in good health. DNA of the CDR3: TGTGCCAGCAGTTTATTGCGGGAGCACCAGTACTTC. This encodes CASSLLREHQYF.